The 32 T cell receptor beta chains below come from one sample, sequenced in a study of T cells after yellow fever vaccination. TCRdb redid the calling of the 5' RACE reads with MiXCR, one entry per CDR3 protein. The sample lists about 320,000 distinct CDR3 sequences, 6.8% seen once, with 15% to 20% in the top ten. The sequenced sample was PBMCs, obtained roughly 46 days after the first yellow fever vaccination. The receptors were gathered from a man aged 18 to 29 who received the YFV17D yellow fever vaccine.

This chain's CDR3 is CASSYLDRVYEQYV. The CDR3 nucleotides are TGTGCCAGCAGTTACCTTGACAGGGTGTACGAGCAGTACGTC. The chain employs TRBV6-2 or TRBV6-3 and TRBJ2-7, with 7 bases identical to TRBD1. Per germline, CDR1 MNHEY and CDR2 SVGEGT. The V and J ends lost 2 bases and 4 bases, in that order; junction bases with no gene match: 5. This CDR3 comprises 14 residues.

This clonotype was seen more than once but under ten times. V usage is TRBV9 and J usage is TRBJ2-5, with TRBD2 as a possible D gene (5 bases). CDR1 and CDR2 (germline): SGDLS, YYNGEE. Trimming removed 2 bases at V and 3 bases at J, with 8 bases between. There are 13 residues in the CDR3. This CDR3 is CASSVYGKETQYF. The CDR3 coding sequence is TGTGCCAGCAGCGTCTACGGGAAAGAGACCCAGTACTTC.

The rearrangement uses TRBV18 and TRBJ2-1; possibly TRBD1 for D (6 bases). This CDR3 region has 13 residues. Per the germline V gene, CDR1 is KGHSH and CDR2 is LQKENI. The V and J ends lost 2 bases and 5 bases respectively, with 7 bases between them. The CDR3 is CASSPGTNNEQFF. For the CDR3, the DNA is TGTGCCAGCTCACCAGGGACAAACAATGAGCAGTTCTTC.

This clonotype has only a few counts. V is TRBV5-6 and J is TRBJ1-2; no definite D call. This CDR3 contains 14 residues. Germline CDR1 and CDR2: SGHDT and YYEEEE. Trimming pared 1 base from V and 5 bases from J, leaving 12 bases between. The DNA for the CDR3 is TGTGCCAGCAGCTTGAAACACACCTTTTATGGCTACACCTTC. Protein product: CASSLKHTFYGYTF.

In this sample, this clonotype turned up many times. The CDR3 DNA reads as TGTGCCAGCAGCTTGGTTCCGGCCACAGATACGCAGTATTTT. Protein: CASSLVPATDTQYF. This chain links TRBV5-6 with TRBJ2-3; D gene ambiguous. The ends were cut back, 0 bases at V and 2 bases at J, with 7 bases in the middle. The CDR3 spans 14 residues. Per germline, CDR1 SGHDT and CDR2 YYEEEE. The full variable domain, completed using reference TRBV5-6 and TRBJ2-3, is DAGVTQSPTHLIKTRGQQVTLRCSPKSGHDTVSWYQQALGQGPQFIFQYYEEEERQRGNFPDRFSGHQFPNYSSELNVNALLLGDSALYLCASSLVPATDTQYFGPGTRLTVL.

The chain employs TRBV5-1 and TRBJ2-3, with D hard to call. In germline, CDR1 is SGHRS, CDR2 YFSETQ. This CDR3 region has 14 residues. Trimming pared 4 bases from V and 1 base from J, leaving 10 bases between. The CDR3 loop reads CASSQSSGTDTQYF. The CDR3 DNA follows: TGCGCCAGCAGCCAATCAAGTGGCACAGATACGCAGTATTTT.

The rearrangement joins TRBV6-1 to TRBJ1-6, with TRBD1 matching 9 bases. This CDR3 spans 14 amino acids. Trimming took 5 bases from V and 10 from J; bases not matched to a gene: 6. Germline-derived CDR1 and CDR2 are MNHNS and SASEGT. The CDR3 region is CASSPGQGRSPLHF. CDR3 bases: TGTGCCAGCAGTCCGGGACAGGGACGGTCACCCCTCCACTTT.

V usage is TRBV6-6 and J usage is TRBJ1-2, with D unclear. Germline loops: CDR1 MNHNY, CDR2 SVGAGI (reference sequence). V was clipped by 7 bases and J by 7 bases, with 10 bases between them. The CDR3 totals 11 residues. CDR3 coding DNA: TGTGCCAGCACTCACAGTACTGGCTACACCTTC. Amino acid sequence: CASTHSTGYTF.

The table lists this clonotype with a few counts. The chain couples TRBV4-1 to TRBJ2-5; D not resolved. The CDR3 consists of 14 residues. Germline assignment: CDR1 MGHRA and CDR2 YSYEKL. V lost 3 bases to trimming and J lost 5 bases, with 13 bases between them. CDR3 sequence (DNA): TGCGCCAGCAGCCATCGCCCCCTAAGGGAGACCCAGTACTTC. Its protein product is CASSHRPLRETQYF.

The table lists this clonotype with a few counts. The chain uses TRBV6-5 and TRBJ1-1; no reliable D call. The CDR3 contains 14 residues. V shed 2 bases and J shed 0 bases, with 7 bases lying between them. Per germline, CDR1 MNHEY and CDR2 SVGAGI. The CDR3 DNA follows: TGTGCCAGCAGTTACCTGGGCATGAACACTGAAGCTTTCTTT. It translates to CASSYLGMNTEAFF.

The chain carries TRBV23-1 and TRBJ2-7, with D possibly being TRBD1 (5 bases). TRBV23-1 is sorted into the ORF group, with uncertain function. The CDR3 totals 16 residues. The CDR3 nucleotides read TGCGCCAGCAGCCGGCCTCAGCAGGGCCACTCCTACGAGCCGTACGTC. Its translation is CASSRPQQGHSYEPYV.

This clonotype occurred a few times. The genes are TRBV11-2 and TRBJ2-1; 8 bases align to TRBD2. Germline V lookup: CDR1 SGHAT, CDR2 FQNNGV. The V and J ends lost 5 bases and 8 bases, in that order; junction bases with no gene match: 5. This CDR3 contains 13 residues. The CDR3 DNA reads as TGTGCCAGCAGCCCGGCGGGGGGCTATGAGCAGTTCTTC. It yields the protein CASSPAGGYEQFF.

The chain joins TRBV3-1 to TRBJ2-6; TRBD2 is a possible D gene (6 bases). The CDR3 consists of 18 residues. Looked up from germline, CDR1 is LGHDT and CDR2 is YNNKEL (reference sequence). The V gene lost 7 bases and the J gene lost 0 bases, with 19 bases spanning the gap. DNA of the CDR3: TGTGCCAGCACCTGGAGGGTCGGAAGTCTCTCTGGGGCCAACGTCCTGACTTTC. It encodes CASTWRVGSLSGANVLTF.

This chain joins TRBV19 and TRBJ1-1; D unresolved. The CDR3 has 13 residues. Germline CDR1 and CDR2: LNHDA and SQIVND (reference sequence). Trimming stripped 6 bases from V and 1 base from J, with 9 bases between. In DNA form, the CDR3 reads TGTGCCAGTAGACTCCATGAGAACACTGAAGCTTTCTTT. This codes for CASRLHENTEAFF. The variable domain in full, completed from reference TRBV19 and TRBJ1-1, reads DGGITQSPKYLFRKEGQNVTLSCEQNLNHDAMYWYRQDPGQGLRLIYYSQIVNDFQKGDIAEGYSVSREKKESFPLTVTSAQKNPTAFYLCASRLHENTEAFFGQGTRLTVV.

CDR3 residues: CATRLAGSTDTQYF. The CDR3 DNA reads TGTGCCACCCGTTTAGCGGGGAGCACAGATACGCAGTATTTT. V gene TRBV27 combines with J gene TRBJ2-3; 8 bases are a match to TRBD2. After removal of 10 bases from V and 0 bases from J, the junction contained 6 bases not matched to a gene. CDR3 size: 14 residues. Germline CDR1 is MNHEY and CDR2 is SMNVEV (reference sequence).

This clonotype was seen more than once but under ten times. CDR3 DNA sequence: TGCAGTGCTAGCCCGATCAATGAGCAGTTCTTC. Protein sequence: CSASPINEQFF. The gene calls are TRBV20-1 and TRBJ2-1, with D unresolved. This CDR3 is built from 11 residues. CDR1 DFQATT and CDR2 SNEGSKA come from the germline V gene (reference sequence). V was shortened by 3 bases and J by 6 bases, with 6 bases between the two germline ends.

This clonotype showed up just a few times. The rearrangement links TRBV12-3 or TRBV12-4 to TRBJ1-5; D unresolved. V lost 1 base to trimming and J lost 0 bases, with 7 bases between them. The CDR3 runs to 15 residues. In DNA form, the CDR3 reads TGTGCCAGCAGTTTAGGGGTCATTAGCAATCAGCCCCAGCATTTT. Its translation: CASSLGVISNQPQHF.

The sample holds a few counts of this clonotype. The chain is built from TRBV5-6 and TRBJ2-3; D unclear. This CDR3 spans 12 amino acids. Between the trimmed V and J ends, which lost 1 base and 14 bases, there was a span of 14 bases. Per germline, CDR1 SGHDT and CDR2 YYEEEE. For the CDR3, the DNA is TGTGCCAGCAGCTTGCGGGCGGAGACCCGGTATTTT. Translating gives CASSLRAETRYF. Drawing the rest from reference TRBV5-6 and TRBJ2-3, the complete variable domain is DAGVTQSPTHLIKTRGQQVTLRCSPKSGHDTVSWYQQALGQGPQFIFQYYEEEERQRGNFPDRFSGHQFPNYSSELNVNALLLGDSALYLCASSLRAETRYFGPGTRLTVL.

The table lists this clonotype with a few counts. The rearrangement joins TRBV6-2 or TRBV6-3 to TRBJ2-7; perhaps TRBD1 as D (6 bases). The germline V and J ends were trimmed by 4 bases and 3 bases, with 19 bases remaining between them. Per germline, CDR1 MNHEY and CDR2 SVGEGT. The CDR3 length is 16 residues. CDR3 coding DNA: TGTGCCAGCAGTTTCCAACCGGGACACCAACTCTACGAGCAGTACTTC. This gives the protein CASSFQPGHQLYEQYF.

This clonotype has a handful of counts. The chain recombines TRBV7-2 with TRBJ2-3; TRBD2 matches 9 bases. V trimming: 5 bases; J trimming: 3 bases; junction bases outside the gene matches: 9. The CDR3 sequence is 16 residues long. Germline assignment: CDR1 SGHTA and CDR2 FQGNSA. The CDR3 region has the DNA TGTGCCAGCAGCCGTTCGAGCGGGGGGTGGACAGATACGCAGTATTTT. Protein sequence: CASSRSSGGWTDTQYF. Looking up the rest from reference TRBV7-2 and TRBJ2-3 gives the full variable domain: GAGVSQSPSNKVTEKGKDVELRCDPISGHTALYWYRQSLGQGLEFLIYFQGNSAPDKSGLPSDRFSAERTGGSVSTLTIQRTQQEDSAVYLCASSRSSGGWTDTQYFGPGTRLTVL.

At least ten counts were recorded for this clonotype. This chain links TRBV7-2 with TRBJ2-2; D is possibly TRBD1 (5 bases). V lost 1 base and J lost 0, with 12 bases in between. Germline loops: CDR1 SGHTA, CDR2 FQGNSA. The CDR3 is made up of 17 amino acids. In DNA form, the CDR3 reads TGTGCCAGCAGCTTAGTTTTGGCAGGGTCGAACACCGGGGAGCTGTTTTTT. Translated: CASSLVLAGSNTGELFF.

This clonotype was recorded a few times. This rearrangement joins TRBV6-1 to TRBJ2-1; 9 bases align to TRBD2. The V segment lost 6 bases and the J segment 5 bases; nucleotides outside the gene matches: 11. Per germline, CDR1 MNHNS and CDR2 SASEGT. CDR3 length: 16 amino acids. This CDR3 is CASRDPPGLAHNEQFF. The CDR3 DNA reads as TGTGCCAGCAGAGACCCTCCGGGACTAGCCCACAATGAGCAGTTCTTC.

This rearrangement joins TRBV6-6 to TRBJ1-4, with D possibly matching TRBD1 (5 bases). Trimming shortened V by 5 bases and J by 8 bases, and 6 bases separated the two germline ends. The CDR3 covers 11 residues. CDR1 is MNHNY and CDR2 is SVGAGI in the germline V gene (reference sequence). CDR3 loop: CASSGAEKLFF. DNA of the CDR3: TGTGCCAGCAGTGGGGCAGAAAAACTGTTTTTT.

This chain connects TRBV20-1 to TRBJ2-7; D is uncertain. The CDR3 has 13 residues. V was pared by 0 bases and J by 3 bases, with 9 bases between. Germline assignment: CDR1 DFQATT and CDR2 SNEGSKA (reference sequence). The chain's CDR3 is CSARDKVRYEQYV. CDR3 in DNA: TGCAGTGCTAGAGACAAAGTCCGCTACGAGCAGTACGTC.

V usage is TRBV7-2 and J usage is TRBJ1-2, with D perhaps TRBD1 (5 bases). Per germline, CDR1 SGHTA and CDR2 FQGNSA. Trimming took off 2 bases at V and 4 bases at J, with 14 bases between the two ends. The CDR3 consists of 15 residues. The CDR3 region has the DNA TGTGCCAGCAGCTTACGGGAGGGGCTCGGCTATGGCTACACCTTC. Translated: CASSLREGLGYGYTF.

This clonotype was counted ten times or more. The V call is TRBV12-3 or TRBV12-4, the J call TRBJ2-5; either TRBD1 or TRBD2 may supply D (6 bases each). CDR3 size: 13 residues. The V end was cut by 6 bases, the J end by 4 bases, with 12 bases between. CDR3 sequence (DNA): TGTGCCAGCAGCCCCGGGGGCCGAGAGACCCAGTACTTC. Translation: CASSPGGRETQYF.

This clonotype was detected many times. The CDR3 DNA is TGTGCCAGCAGCTTGGAGACAGATACGCAGTATTTT. Translated, it gives CASSLETDTQYF. This rearrangement joins TRBV5-6 to TRBJ2-3; no reliable D call. The CDR3 loop spans 12 amino acids. Germline V gives CDR1 SGHDT, CDR2 YYEEEE. V shed 0 bases and J shed 3 bases, with 2 bases lying between them. The variable domain in full, completed from reference TRBV5-6 and TRBJ2-3, reads DAGVTQSPTHLIKTRGQQVTLRCSPKSGHDTVSWYQQALGQGPQFIFQYYEEEERQRGNFPDRFSGHQFPNYSSELNVNALLLGDSALYLCASSLETDTQYFGPGTRLTVL.

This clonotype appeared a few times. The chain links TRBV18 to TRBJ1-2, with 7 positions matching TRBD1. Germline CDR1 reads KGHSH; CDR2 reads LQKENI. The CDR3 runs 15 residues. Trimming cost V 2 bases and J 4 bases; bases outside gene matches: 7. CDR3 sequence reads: CASSPSRGPGYGYTF. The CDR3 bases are TGTGCCAGCTCACCATCTAGGGGGCCGGGCTATGGCTACACCTTC. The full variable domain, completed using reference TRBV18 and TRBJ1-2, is NAGVMQNPRHLVRRRGQEARLRCSPMKGHSHVYWYRQLPEEGLKFMVYLQKENIIDESGMPKERFSAEFPKEGPSILRIQQVVRGDSAAYFCASSPSRGPGYGYTFGSGTRLTVV.

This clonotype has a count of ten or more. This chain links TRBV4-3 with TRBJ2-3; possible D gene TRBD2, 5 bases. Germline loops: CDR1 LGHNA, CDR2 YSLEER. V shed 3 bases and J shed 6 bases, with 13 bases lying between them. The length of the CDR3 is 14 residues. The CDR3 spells CASSQRLGLDTQYF. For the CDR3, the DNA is TGCGCCAGCAGCCAGAGACTCGGACTCGATACGCAGTATTTT.

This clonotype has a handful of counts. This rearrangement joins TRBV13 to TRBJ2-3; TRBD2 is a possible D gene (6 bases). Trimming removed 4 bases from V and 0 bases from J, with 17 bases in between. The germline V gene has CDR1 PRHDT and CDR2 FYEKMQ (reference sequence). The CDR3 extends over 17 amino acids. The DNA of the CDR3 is TGTGCCAGCAGCTACCCCTATAGCGGCACTAGCACAGATACGCAGTATTTT. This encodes CASSYPYSGTSTDTQYF.

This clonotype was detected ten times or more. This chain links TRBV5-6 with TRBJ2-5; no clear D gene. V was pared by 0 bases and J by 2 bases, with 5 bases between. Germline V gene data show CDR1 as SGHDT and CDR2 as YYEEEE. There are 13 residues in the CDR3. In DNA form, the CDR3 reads TGTGCCAGCAGCTTGGCCCTTCAAGAGACCCAGTACTTC. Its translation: CASSLALQETQYF.

CDR3 nucleotides: TGTGCCAGCAGAAGTGGGGGCGACACCGGGGAGCTGTTTTTT. Translation: CASRSGGDTGELFF. The chain employs TRBV9 and TRBJ2-2, with D perhaps matching TRBD1 (6 bases). The V end was cut by 5 bases, the J end by 3 bases, with 11 bases between. This CDR3 region has 14 residues. Germline assignment: CDR1 SGDLS and CDR2 YYNGEE.